These T cell receptor beta chains were read from a single sample in a study of blood T cells in healthy people across ages. TCRdb processed the 5' RACE reads anew with MiXCR; each CDR3 protein has one entry. The sample yields about 970,000 distinct CDR3 sequences, roughly 50% seen once. The material sequenced was blood. The receptors shown here come from a woman in her sixties or seventies in good health. Both conserved end residues are part of each CDR3. Fields, in order: clone size, J gene, D gene, V gene, CDR3 DNA, CDR3 protein. A D gene is named only where the DNA matches it firmly. Clone size, where shown, is once, few, many, or a class for clones that have expanded.

NA	TRBJ2-7	TRBD2	TRBV6-5	TGTGCAGCGGGGTCCTACAATGAGCAGTACTTC	CAAGSYNEQYF
NA	TRBJ1-2	NA	TRBV7-2	TGTGCCAGCAGCCCTGGGACTCAGAACTATGGCTACACCTTC	CASSPGTQNYGYTF
NA	TRBJ2-4	NA	TRBV4-2	TGTGCCAGCAGCCAAGGGGGTAGCTCGACGACTCTAGCCAAAAACATTCAGTACTTC	CASSQGGSSTTLAKNIQYF
NA	TRBJ1-3	NA	TRBV12-3/TRBV12-4	TGTGCCAGCAGTCCCTTCACTGGAAACACCATATATTTT	CASSPFTGNTIYF
NA	TRBJ2-7	NA	TRBV6-4	TGCAGTAAAAACCTTCGGACAGTCCTTTACTCCTACGAGCAGTACTTC	CSKNLRTVLYSYEQYF
NA	TRBJ2-1	NA	TRBV6-4	TGTGCCAGCAGTGAGGAACTAGCTTACGATGAGCAGTTCTTC	CASSEELAYDEQFF
few	TRBJ2-5	NA	TRBV29-1	TGCAGCGTTGTGGGACCCGGTGGAGATGAGACCCAGTACTTC	CSVVGPGGDETQYF
NA	TRBJ1-1	NA	TRBV29-1	TGCAGCGTTGGCAGGGAGAACACTGAAGCTTTCTTT	CSVGRENTEAFF
few	TRBJ2-5	NA	TRBV30	TGTGCCTGGAGTAAGGGGAACCAAGAGACCCAGTACTTC	CAWSKGNQETQYF
NA	TRBJ1-4	TRBD1	TRBV2	TGTGCCAGCAGTCGGGACAGGGGAACTGCAACTAATGAAAAACTGTTTTTT	CASSRDRGTATNEKLFF
NA	TRBJ2-7	NA	TRBV29-1	TGCAGCGTTGAGGACCCCGGGCAGGGCTACGAGCAGTACTTC	CSVEDPGQGYEQYF
NA	TRBJ2-3	TRBD2	TRBV6-2/TRBV6-3	TGTGCCAGCAGTTACCTGCGGGAGGCGCAGTATTTT	CASSYLREAQYF
NA	TRBJ1-2	TRBD1	TRBV6-2/TRBV6-3	TGTGCCAGCAGTCTACAGGGAACAGGGGGAACTAACTATGGCTACACCTTC	CASSLQGTGGTNYGYTF
NA	TRBJ2-7	TRBD2	TRBV6-2/TRBV6-3	TGTGCCAGCAGTAATTTAAGCGGGATGAGGGTCGGTGAGCAGTACTTC	CASSNLSGMRVGEQYF
few	TRBJ2-6	NA	TRBV7-2	TGTGCCAGCAGCTTAGGCTTAGGCAGGCCATCTGGGGCCAACGTCCTGACTTTC	CASSLGLGRPSGANVLTF
once	TRBJ2-3	NA	TRBV20-1	TGCAGTGCTAGAGATCCCTTTTTAGATACGCAGTATTTT	CSARDPFLDTQYF
NA	TRBJ2-4	TRBD1	TRBV24-1	TGTGCCACCAGTGAGGGCGGACAGGGTCACATTCAGTACTTC	CATSEGGQGHIQYF
NA	TRBJ1-2	NA	TRBV29-1	TGCAGCGAGCGCAGTGCGACTAACTATGGCTACACCTTC	CSERSATNYGYTF
few	TRBJ2-4	NA	TRBV7-9	TGTGCCAGCAGCCCACAGAGGGCGGACATTCAGTACTTC	CASSPQRADIQYF
NA	TRBJ2-3	TRBD2	TRBV19	TGTGCCAGTAGTATAGGCCTTAGCGGGAGAGGAGATACACAGTATTTT	CASSIGLSGRGDTQYF
NA	TRBJ2-4	NA	TRBV20-1	TGCAGTGCTAGAGGACTAGGAATGACAAACATTCAGTACTTC	CSARGLGMTNIQYF
NA	TRBJ2-5	TRBD1	TRBV6-1	TGTGCCAGCAGGAGAGGACAGGGGGAGACCCAGTACTTC	CASRRGQGETQYF
NA	TRBJ2-3	NA	TRBV3-1	TGTGCCAGCAGCCCCCCTCGGCCCGGGACTAGCACAGATACGCAGTATTTT	CASSPPRPGTSTDTQYF
few	TRBJ2-7	TRBD1	TRBV15	TGTGCCACCAGCAGAGATCGGACAGGGGGAGAGTACGAGCAGTACTTC	CATSRDRTGGEYEQYF
NA	TRBJ2-3	TRBD1	TRBV7-2	TGTGCCAGCAGCTTACCGTGGACAGGGCAAGATACGCAGTATTTT	CASSLPWTGQDTQYF
few	TRBJ1-6	NA	TRBV29-1	TGCAGCGCGGGGGCCTCGGCAAATTCACCCCTCCACTTT	CSAGASANSPLHF
NA	TRBJ2-3	NA	TRBV6-1	TGTGCCAGCAGTCCCACGGGCCTCCCCACAGATACGCAGTATTTT	CASSPTGLPTDTQYF
NA	TRBJ2-7	NA	TRBV6-1	TGTGCCAGCATAACTGGGCAGGGAGCCTACGAGCAGTACTTC	CASITGQGAYEQYF
NA	TRBJ1-2	NA	TRBV19	TGTGCCAGTAGTGTACAGGGATTCGGCTACACCTTC	CASSVQGFGYTF
NA	TRBJ2-3	NA	TRBV12-3/TRBV12-4	TGTGCCAGCAGTTTCCATAGGGCAGGTACGCAGTATTTT	CASSFHRAGTQYF
NA	TRBJ1-1	NA	TRBV28	TGTGCCAGCAGTTCGGACGAAGGACTAGCTTTCTTT	CASSSDEGLAFF
few	TRBJ2-7	NA	TRBV29-1	TGCAGCGTTGAAGGGGGTGGGGGGCCCTACGAGCAGTACTTC	CSVEGGGGPYEQYF
NA	TRBJ2-1	NA	TRBV7-9	TGTGCCAGCAGTGACTCCATGTTTCTCTATGAGCAGTTCTTC	CASSDSMFLYEQFF
NA	TRBJ2-3	NA	TRBV7-2	TGTGTCAGCAGCTTCCAAGGGACAAAGGGAGATACGCAGTATTTT	CVSSFQGTKGDTQYF
NA	TRBJ2-2	NA	TRBV12-3/TRBV12-4	TGTGCCAGCAGTCCGGGGACATCAAACACCGGGGAGCTGTTTTTT	CASSPGTSNTGELFF
many	TRBJ2-7	NA	TRBV27	TGTGCCACCTCCAGGGTGGGTCTAGGGACGGCTCGTACGGGCGAGCAGTACTTC	CATSRVGLGTARTGEQYF
NA	TRBJ2-5	NA	TRBV24-1	TGTGCCACCAGTGGAGGGTTTGGTTTGCAAGAGACCCAGTACTTC	CATSGGFGLQETQYF
once	TRBJ2-1	NA	TRBV10-3	TGTGCCATCAGTGAGTCTGGGCGGGGAAACTACAATGAGCAGTTCTTC	CAISESGRGNYNEQFF
NA	TRBJ2-3	NA	TRBV4-1	TGCGCCAGCAGCCAGGATTCTGGCCCTACGCAGTATTTT	CASSQDSGPTQYF
NA	TRBJ2-5	TRBD1	TRBV29-1	TGCAGCGTTGATCAGACAGGGGTCGGAGAGACCCAGTACTTC	CSVDQTGVGETQYF
NA	TRBJ1-2	NA	TRBV6-5	TGTGCCAGCAGTTACTCGCCGCAGGATGGCTACACCTTC	CASSYSPQDGYTF
few	TRBJ1-2	NA	TRBV6-5	TGTGCCAGCAGGGCCGACAGGTCCTTATCTAACTATGGCTACACCTTC	CASRADRSLSNYGYTF
once	TRBJ2-7	NA	TRBV14	TGTGCCAGCAGCCAAGGCCAGGGGACGGAGCAGTACTTC	CASSQGQGTEQYF
few	TRBJ2-7	NA	TRBV4-1	TGCGCCAGCAGCCAAGATGGAAGGGGAGTAATATACGAGCAGTACTTC	CASSQDGRGVIYEQYF
NA	TRBJ2-2	NA	TRBV12-3/TRBV12-4	TGTGCCAGCAGTTTCTTTGGACGGAACACCGGGGAGCTGTTTTTT	CASSFFGRNTGELFF
NA	TRBJ2-2	NA	TRBV4-2	TGTGCCAGCAGCCAAGGAGGAGTGAACACCGGGGAGCTGTTTTTT	CASSQGGVNTGELFF
NA	TRBJ2-2	NA	TRBV4-2	TGTGCCAGCAGCCAAGATGGGCGAGGAAACACCGGGGAGCTGTTTTTT	CASSQDGRGNTGELFF
many	TRBJ2-7	TRBD1	TRBV29-1	TGCAGCGTCTTGACAGGGGGCAATGACGAGCAGTACTTC	CSVLTGGNDEQYF
once	TRBJ2-7	TRBD2	TRBV6-6	TGTGCCGCCGGCACACATCCGAGCGGGGACTACGAGCAGTACTTC	CAAGTHPSGDYEQYF
NA	TRBJ2-3	NA	TRBV6-6	TGTGCCAGCAGTTATGGTACAGGGATTCTAGATACGCAGTATTTT	CASSYGTGILDTQYF
NA	TRBJ2-1	NA	TRBV9	TGTGCCAGCAGCGCCTTCGCGGACCCGGTTACCTACAATGAGCAGTTCTTC	CASSAFADPVTYNEQFF
NA	TRBJ2-7	TRBD2	TRBV29-1	TGCAGCGTGGGACGAGCGGGAGTAGGTGAGCAGTACTTC	CSVGRAGVGEQYF
few	TRBJ2-3	TRBD1	TRBV4-2	TGTGCCAGCAGCCAAGAACGTCCAGGGGGTAGCACAGATACGCAGTATTTT	CASSQERPGGSTDTQYF
NA	TRBJ2-3	TRBD2	TRBV4-1	TGCGCCAGCAGCCAAGACCCCCCTGGGCTAGCGGGAGTTAGAGATACGCAGTATTTT	CASSQDPPGLAGVRDTQYF
few	TRBJ2-1	TRBD2	TRBV29-1	TGCAGCGTTGAAAGAGCGGGAGCCCCAGATGAGCAGTTCTTC	CSVERAGAPDEQFF
NA	TRBJ2-7	TRBD2	TRBV12-3/TRBV12-4	TGTGCCAGCAGTTTAAGGACTAGCGGGAAAATTACGGGCGAGCAGTACTTC	CASSLRTSGKITGEQYF
few	TRBJ1-6	NA	TRBV4-1	TGCGCCAGCAGCTACCTCGGACAGAATAATAATTCACCCCTCCACTTT	CASSYLGQNNNSPLHF
NA	TRBJ2-7	NA	TRBV27	TGTGCCAGCAGTTTATCGTCCCGGCGGTCTACCCACGAGCAGTACTTC	CASSLSSRRSTHEQYF
NA	TRBJ1-6	NA	TRBV11-2	TGTGCCAGCAGAAATCCGGGACAATATAATTCACCCCTCCACTTT	CASRNPGQYNSPLHF